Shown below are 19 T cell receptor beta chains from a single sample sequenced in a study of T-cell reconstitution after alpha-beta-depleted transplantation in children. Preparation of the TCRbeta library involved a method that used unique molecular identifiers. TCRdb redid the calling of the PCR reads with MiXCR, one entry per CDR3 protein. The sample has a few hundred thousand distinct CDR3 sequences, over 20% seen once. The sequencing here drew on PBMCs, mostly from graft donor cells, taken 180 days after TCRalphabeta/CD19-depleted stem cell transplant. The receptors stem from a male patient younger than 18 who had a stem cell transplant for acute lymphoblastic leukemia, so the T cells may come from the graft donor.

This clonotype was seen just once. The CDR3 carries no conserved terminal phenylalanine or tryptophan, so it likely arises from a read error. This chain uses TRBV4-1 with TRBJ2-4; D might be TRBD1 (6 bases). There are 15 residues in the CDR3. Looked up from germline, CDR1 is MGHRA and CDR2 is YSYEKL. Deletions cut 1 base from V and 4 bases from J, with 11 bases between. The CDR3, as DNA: TGCGCCAGCAGCCAAGTTACAGGGCGGAAAAACATTCAGTACTCC. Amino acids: CASSQVTGRKNIQYS.

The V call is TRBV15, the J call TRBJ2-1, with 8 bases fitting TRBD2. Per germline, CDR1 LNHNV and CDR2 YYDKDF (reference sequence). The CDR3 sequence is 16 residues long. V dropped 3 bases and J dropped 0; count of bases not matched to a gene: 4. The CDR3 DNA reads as TGTGCCACCAGCAGCCTCAGCGGGAGCTCCTACAATGAGCAGTTCTTC. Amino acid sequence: CATSSLSGSSYNEQFF.

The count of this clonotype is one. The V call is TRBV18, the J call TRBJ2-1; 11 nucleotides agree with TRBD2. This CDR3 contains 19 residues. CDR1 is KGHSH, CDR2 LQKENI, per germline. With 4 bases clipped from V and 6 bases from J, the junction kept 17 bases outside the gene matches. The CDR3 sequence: CASSRPRDSIAGGGNEQFF. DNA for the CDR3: TGTGCCAGCTCACGTCCACGGGACAGCATAGCGGGAGGGGGCAATGAGCAGTTCTTC.

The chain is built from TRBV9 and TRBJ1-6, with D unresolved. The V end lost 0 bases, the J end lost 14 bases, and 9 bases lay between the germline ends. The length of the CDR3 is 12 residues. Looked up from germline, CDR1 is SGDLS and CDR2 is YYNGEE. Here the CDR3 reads CASSVDRGTLHF. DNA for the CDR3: TGTGCCAGCAGCGTAGACCGGGGTACCCTCCACTTT.

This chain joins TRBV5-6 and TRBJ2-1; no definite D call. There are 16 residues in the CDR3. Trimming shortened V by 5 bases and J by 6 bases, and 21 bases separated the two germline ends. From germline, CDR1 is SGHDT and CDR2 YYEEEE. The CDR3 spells CASSLYGLPPGNEQFF. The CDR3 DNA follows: TGTGCCAGCAGTTTATACGGCCTCCCCCCAGGCAATGAGCAGTTCTTC. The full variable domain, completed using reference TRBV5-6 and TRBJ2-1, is DAGVTQSPTHLIKTRGQQVTLRCSPKSGHDTVSWYQQALGQGPQFIFQYYEEEERQRGNFPDRFSGHQFPNYSSELNVNALLLGDSALYLCASSLYGLPPGNEQFFGPGTRLTVL.

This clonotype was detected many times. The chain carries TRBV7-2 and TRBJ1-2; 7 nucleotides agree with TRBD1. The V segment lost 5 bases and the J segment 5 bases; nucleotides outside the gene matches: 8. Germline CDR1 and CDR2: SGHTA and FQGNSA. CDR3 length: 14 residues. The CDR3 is CASSIRTGVYGYTF. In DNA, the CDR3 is TGTGCCAGCAGCATACGGACAGGCGTATATGGCTACACCTTC.

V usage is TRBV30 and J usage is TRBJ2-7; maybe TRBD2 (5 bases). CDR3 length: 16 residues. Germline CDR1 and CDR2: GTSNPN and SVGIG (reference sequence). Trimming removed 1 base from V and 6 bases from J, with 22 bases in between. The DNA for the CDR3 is TGTGCCTGGAGTGATCAAGCGGTTTCTAAAGCCGGCGAGCAGTACTTC. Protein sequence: CAWSDQAVSKAGEQYF.

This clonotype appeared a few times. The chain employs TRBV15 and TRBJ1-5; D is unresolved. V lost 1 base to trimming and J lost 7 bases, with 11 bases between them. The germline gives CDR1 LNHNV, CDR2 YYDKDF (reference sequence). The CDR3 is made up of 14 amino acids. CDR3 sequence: CATSRVTGSQPQHF. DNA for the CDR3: TGTGCCACCAGCAGAGTCACCGGGTCCCAGCCCCAGCATTTT.

CDR3 sequence reads: CASSHAAGGLTDTQYF. DNA of the CDR3: TGCGCCAGCAGCCACGCAGCGGGAGGGCTCACAGATACGCAGTATTTT. The chain combines TRBV4-1 with TRBJ2-3, with 10 bases lining up with TRBD2. CDR1 is MGHRA, CDR2 YSYEKL, per germline. The junction had 5 bases not matched to a gene; V was cut back by 3 bases and J by 2 bases. There are 16 residues in the CDR3.

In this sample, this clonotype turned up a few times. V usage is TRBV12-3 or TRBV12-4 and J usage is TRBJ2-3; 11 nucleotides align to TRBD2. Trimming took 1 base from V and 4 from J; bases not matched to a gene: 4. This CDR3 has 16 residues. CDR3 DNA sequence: TGTGCCAGCAGTTTAGGACTAGCGGGACGCGCAGATACGCAGTATTTT. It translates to CASSLGLAGRADTQYF.

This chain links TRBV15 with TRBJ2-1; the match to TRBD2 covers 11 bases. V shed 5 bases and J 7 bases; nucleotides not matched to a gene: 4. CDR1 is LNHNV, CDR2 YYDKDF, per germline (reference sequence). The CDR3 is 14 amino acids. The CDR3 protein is CATSWTSGLNEQFF. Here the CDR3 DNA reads TGTGCCACCAGCTGGACTAGCGGGTTAAATGAGCAGTTCTTC. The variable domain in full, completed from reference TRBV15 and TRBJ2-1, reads DAMVIQNPRYQVTQFGKPVTLSCSQTLNHNVMYWYQQKSSQAPKLLFHYYDKDFNNEADTPDNFQSRRPNTSFCFLDIRSPGLGDTAMYLCATSWTSGLNEQFFGPGTRLTVL.

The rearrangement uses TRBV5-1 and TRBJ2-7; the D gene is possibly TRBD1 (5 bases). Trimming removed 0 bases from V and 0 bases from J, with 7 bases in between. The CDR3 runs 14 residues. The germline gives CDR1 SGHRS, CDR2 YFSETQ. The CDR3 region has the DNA TGCGCCAGCAGCTTGGGACAGCGCTCCTACGAGCAGTACTTC. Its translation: CASSLGQRSYEQYF.

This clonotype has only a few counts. The CDR3 nucleotides are TGTGCCAGCAGCTTGGCGGGCTACGAAGATACGCAGTATTTT. Translating gives CASSLAGYEDTQYF. The chain links TRBV5-6 to TRBJ2-3; D remains ambiguous. V lost 0 bases and J lost 5, with 10 bases in between. Per germline, CDR1 SGHDT and CDR2 YYEEEE. This CDR3 is built from 14 residues. Together with reference TRBV5-6 and TRBJ2-3, the CDR3 gives the full variable domain: DAGVTQSPTHLIKTRGQQVTLRCSPKSGHDTVSWYQQALGQGPQFIFQYYEEEERQRGNFPDRFSGHQFPNYSSELNVNALLLGDSALYLCASSLAGYEDTQYFGPGTRLTVL.

CDR3 DNA: TGCGCCAGCAGCCAAGGCCCGCGGGATAGCTCCTACGAGCAGTACTTC. This gives the protein CASSQGPRDSSYEQYF. This chain joins TRBV4-1 and TRBJ2-7; D might be TRBD2 (6 bases). There are 16 residues in the CDR3. Trimming shortened V by 1 base and J by 0 bases, and 13 bases separated the two germline ends. Germline V gene data show CDR1 as MGHRA and CDR2 as YSYEKL.

In DNA form, the CDR3 reads TGCAGTGCTGATTTGGGGGGTAACACTGAAGCTTTCTTT. Translating gives CSADLGGNTEAFF. This sequence joins TRBV20-1 and TRBJ1-1; the D gene is possibly TRBD1 (5 bases). The germline V gene encodes CDR1 DFQATT and CDR2 SNEGSKA (reference sequence). The length of the CDR3 is 13 residues. V was shortened by 5 bases and J by 2 bases, with 12 bases between the two germline ends.

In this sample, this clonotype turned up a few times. The CDR3 protein is CASSLSLLGADTQYF. DNA for the CDR3: TGTGCCAGCAGCTTAAGCCTCCTGGGTGCAGATACGCAGTATTTT. The rearrangement uses TRBV7-3 and TRBJ2-3; D remains unclear. The CDR3 spans 15 residues. The V end was cut by 1 base, the J end by 4 bases, with 12 bases between. Germline V gene data show CDR1 as SGHTA and CDR2 as FQGTGA.

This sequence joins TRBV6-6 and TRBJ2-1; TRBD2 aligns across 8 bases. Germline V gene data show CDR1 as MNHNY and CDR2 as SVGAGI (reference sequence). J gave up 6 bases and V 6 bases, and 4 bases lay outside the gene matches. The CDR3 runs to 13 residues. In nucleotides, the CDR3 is TGTGCCAGCAGGAGCGGGAGTGGCAATGAGCAGTTCTTC. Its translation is CASRSGSGNEQFF.

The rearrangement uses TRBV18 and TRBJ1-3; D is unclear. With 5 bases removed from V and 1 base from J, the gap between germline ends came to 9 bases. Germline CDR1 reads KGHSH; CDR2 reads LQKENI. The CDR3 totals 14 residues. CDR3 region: CASSSMSSGNTIYF. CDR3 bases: TGTGCCAGCTCATCGATGAGTTCTGGAAACACCATATATTTT.

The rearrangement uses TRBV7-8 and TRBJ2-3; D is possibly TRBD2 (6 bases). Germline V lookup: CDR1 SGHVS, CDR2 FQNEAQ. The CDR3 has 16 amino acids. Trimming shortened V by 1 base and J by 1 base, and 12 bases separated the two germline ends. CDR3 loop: CASSLGLASGTDTQYF. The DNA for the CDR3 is TGTGCCAGCAGCTTAGGGCTGGCTAGCGGCACAGATACGCAGTATTTT. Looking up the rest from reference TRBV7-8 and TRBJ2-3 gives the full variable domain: GAGVSQSPRYKVAKRGQDVALRCDPISGHVSLFWYQQALGQGPEFLTYFQNEAQLDKSGLPSDRFFAERPEGSVSTLKIQRTQQEDSAVYLCASSLGLASGTDTQYFGPGTRLTVL.